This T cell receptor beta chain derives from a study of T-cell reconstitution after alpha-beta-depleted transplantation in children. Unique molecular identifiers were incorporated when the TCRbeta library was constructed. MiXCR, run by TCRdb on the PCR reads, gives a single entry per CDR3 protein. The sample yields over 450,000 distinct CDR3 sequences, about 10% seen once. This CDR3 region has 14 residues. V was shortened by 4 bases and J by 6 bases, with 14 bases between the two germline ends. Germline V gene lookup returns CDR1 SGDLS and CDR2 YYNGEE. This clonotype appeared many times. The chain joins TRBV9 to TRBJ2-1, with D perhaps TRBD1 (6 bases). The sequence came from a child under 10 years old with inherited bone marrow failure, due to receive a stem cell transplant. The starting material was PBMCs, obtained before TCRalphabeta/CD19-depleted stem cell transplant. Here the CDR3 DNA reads TGTGCCAGCAGCCCGTACTCACAGGGCAATGAGCAGTTCTTC. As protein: CASSPYSQGNEQFF.